These 9 T cell receptor beta chains were sequenced from one sample in a study of blood T cells in healthy people across ages. Next came a second PCR, run for roughly 6 to 11 cycles, which used a sample-barcoded 5' primer along with a J-beta primer mix. TCRdb fed the 5' RACE reads into MiXCR, producing one record per CDR3 protein. Here the sample spans some 1.5 million distinct CDR3 sequences, approximately 39% being singletons. Input material: blood. These receptor sequences come from a woman aged 18-29 years in good health.

At least ten counts were recorded for this clonotype. The rearrangement uses TRBV9 and TRBJ2-1, with 12 bases that match TRBD2. CDR3 length: 16 residues. Trimming cost V 0 bases and J 4 bases; bases outside gene matches: 2. Germline values: CDR1 SGDLS, CDR2 YYNGEE. Here the CDR3 DNA reads TGTGCCAGCAGCGTAGGACTAGCGGGAGTGTACAATGAGCAGTTCTTC. It translates to CASSVGLAGVYNEQFF.

This chain links TRBV19 with TRBJ2-3; D may be TRBD2 (5 bases). This CDR3 is built from 16 residues. From germline, CDR1 is LNHDA and CDR2 SQIVND (reference sequence). Trimming removed 7 bases from V and 0 bases from J, with 17 bases in between. The CDR3 sequence: CASTGTRRTSTDTQYF. The CDR3 bases are TGTGCCAGTACCGGAACTCGTAGGACTAGCACAGATACGCAGTATTTT. Full variable domain (missing parts from reference TRBV19 and TRBJ2-3): DGGITQSPKYLFRKEGQNVTLSCEQNLNHDAMYWYRQDPGQGLRLIYYSQIVNDFQKGDIAEGYSVSREKKESFPLTVTSAQKNPTAFYLCASTGTRRTSTDTQYFGPGTRLTVL.

In this sample, this clonotype turned up many times. The chain combines TRBV7-2 with TRBJ2-1; D possibly uses TRBD1 or TRBD2 (5 bases each). The CDR3 length is 14 residues. V was shortened by 6 bases and J by 2 bases, with 11 bases between the two germline ends. CDR1 is SGHTA, CDR2 FQGNSA, per germline. The CDR3 loop reads CASSLRGPYNEQFF. CDR3 nucleotide sequence: TGTGCCAGCAGTTTGAGGGGCCCCTACAATGAGCAGTTCTTC.

The chain links TRBV12-5 to TRBJ2-1; tentative D call: TRBD2 (6 bases). The CDR3 covers 17 residues. Trimming took off 0 bases at V and 3 bases at J, with 15 bases between the two ends. Germline-derived CDR1 and CDR2 are LGHNT and FRNRAP. CDR3 amino acids: CASGLVLGREDYNEQFF. In DNA form, the CDR3 reads TGTGCTAGTGGTTTGGTACTGGGCAGGGAGGACTACAATGAGCAGTTCTTC.

This clonotype was counted a few times. CDR3 region: CASIRGQRGNEQFF. CDR3 nucleotide sequence: TGTGCCAGCATCCGGGGACAGAGGGGCAATGAGCAGTTCTTC. This chain links TRBV12-3 or TRBV12-4 with TRBJ2-1; 7 bases agree with TRBD1. The CDR3 is 14 amino acids. The V and J ends lost 7 bases and 6 bases, in that order; junction bases with no gene match: 9.

The table lists this clonotype with a few counts. The CDR3 here is CASRPTGSVNSPLHF. In DNA form, the CDR3 reads TGTGCCAGCAGACCAACAGGATCCGTTAATTCACCCCTCCACTTT. V and J are TRBV7-9 and TRBJ1-6; tentative D call: TRBD1 (5 bases). Germline V gene data show CDR1 as SEHNR and CDR2 as FQNEAQ (reference sequence). Trimming removed 6 bases from V and 6 bases from J, with 15 bases in between. The CDR3 is 15 residues long.

The V call is TRBV5-1, the J call TRBJ1-6, with 7 bases lining up with TRBD1. This CDR3 region has 16 residues. V shed 6 bases and J 7 bases; nucleotides not matched to a gene: 13. Germline assignment: CDR1 SGHRS and CDR2 YFSETQ. Here the CDR3 DNA reads TGCGCCAGCACCCTCGAGACCGGGACAGCGAATTCACCCCTCCACTTT. This gives the protein CASTLETGTANSPLHF. Together with reference TRBV5-1 and TRBJ1-6, the CDR3 gives the full variable domain: KAGVTQTPRYLIKTRGQQVTLSCSPISGHRSVSWYQQTPGQGLQFLFEYFSETQRNKGNFPGRFSGRQFSNSRSEMNVSTLELGDSALYLCASTLETGTANSPLHFGNGTRLTVT.

This clonotype was counted a few times. V usage is TRBV6-5 and J usage is TRBJ1-5; D is unresolved. The V and J ends lost 0 bases and 6 bases respectively, with 9 bases between them. Germline V gene lookup returns CDR1 MNHEY and CDR2 SVGAGI. This CDR3 contains 14 residues. In nucleotides, the CDR3 is TGTGCCAGCAGTTACTCTAGGGCCGGTCAGCCCCAGCATTTT. Amino acid sequence: CASSYSRAGQPQHF.

This chain connects TRBV7-2 to TRBJ1-2; D is unresolved. This CDR3 region has 13 residues. CDR1 is SGHTA and CDR2 is FQGNSA in the germline V gene. Trimming took 4 bases from V and 4 from J, leaving 10 bases between them. In nucleotides, the CDR3 is TGTGCCAGCAGCTCATGGCAAGCCTATGGCTACACCTTC. Translating gives CASSSWQAYGYTF.